Below, 10 T cell receptor beta chains from the same sample are listed, as sequenced in a study of blood T cell repertoires in COVID-19. Produced via immunoSEQ multiplex PCR; TCRdb's table is partial and in-frame only. The top ten hold roughly 8.3% of the sample, which has 110,000 to 150,000 clones, about four fifths seen once. The sequencing sample was made of peripheral blood. These receptors were obtained from a woman aged 80 or older in a cohort sampled during active or convalescent COVID-19.

A note on this clone: At the DNA level, this CDR3 is encoded by other sequences in the same sample as well. This chain uses TRBV12-5 with TRBJ2-7, with D possibly TRBD2 on 6 matching bases. V lost 4 bases to trimming and J lost 2 bases, with 18 bases between them. This CDR3 contains 16 residues. Germline-derived CDR1 and CDR2 are LGHNT and FRNRAP. This CDR3 reads CASGWVSGTQTYEQYF. CDR3 DNA sequence: TGTGCTAGTGGTTGGGTATCGGGGACTCAAACCTACGAGCAGTACTTC.

The chain joins TRBV11-2 to TRBJ1-2; 11 bases map to TRBD1. CDR1 is SGHAT and CDR2 is FQNNGV in the germline V gene. With V trimmed by 4 bases and J by 7 bases, 8 bases remained unmatched. CDR3 length equals 15 residues. The CDR3 DNA is TGTGCCAGCAGCTCGGACAGGGGGCGATGGAGTGGCTACACCTTC. Protein product: CASSSDRGRWSGYTF.

V gene TRBV7-9 combines with J gene TRBJ1-4, with D perhaps matching TRBD1 (5 bases). CDR1 and CDR2 from the germline V gene are SEHNR and FQNEAQ (reference sequence). Deletions cut 2 bases from V and 1 base from J, with 11 bases between. The CDR3 consists of 16 residues. This chain's CDR3 is CASSLTQGQTNEKLFF. The DNA of the CDR3 is TGTGCCAGCAGCTTAACGCAGGGCCAAACTAATGAAAAACTGTTTTTT.

The chain recombines TRBV25-1 with TRBJ1-2, with 8 nucleotides matching TRBD1. Per germline, CDR1 MGHDK and CDR2 SYGVNS. The CDR3 extends over 16 amino acids. V lost 9 bases and J lost 0; bases outside the gene matches: 12. The CDR3 region has the DNA TGTGCCAGGAGACAGGGGCCCCGCCATACTAACTATGGCTACACCTTC. Its translation is CARRQGPRHTNYGYTF.

This clone was observed a few times. This chain connects TRBV11-3 to TRBJ2-1, with TRBD2 matching 10 bases. The CDR3 spans 15 residues. V was pared by 5 bases and J by 6 bases, with 7 bases of the junction left unmatched. Germline V gene lookup returns CDR1 SGHNT and CDR2 YENEEA. CDR3 nucleotides: TGTGCCAGCAGCCTAAGCGGGGGGGCCTCCAATGAGCAGTTCTTC. This encodes CASSLSGGASNEQFF.

The chain is built from TRBV5-4 and TRBJ1-2; perhaps TRBD1 as D (5 bases). The germline V gene encodes CDR1 SGHNT and CDR2 YYREEE (reference sequence). This CDR3 has 13 amino acids. Trimming took off 4 bases at V and 1 base at J, with 8 bases between the two ends. CDR3 region: CASSTTVNYGYTF. The CDR3 bases are TGTGCCAGCAGCACGACAGTTAACTATGGCTACACCTTC. The full variable domain, in which reference TRBV5-4 and TRBJ1-2 provide the parts outside the CDR3, is ETGVTQSPTHLIKTRGQQVTLRCSSQSGHNTVSWYQQALGQGPQFIFQYYREEENGRGNFPPRFSGLQFPNYSSELNVNALELDDSALYLCASSTTVNYGYTFGSGTRLTVV.

The chain employs TRBV7-2 and TRBJ1-4; D is uncertain. Trimming cost V 3 bases and J 0 bases, with 5 bases left between them. Germline CDR1 SGHTA, CDR2 FQGNSA. The CDR3 sequence is 14 residues long. The CDR3 sequence: CASSFISTNEKLFF. DNA for the CDR3: TGTGCCAGCAGCTTTATTTCAACTAATGAAAAACTGTTTTTT.

This chain links TRBV4-2 with TRBJ2-3; 16 positions agree with TRBD2. With V trimmed by 5 bases and J by 1 base, 6 bases remained unmatched. In germline, CDR1 is LGHNA, CDR2 YNFKEQ. The CDR3 consists of 18 residues. The CDR3 protein is CASSTYGTSGGGTDTQYF. In DNA, the CDR3 is TGTGCCAGCAGCACTTACGGGACTAGCGGGGGGGGCACAGATACGCAGTATTTT.

The table lists this clone with a count of one. The chain is built from TRBV5-1 and TRBJ2-5, with a tentative D call TRBD2 (5 bases). Germline-derived CDR1 and CDR2 are SGHRS and YFSETQ. This CDR3 is 16 amino acids long. Trimming took 0 bases from V and 2 from J, leaving 14 bases between them. CDR3 sequence: CASSLDRPRGQETQYF. CDR3 sequence (DNA): TGCGCCAGCAGCTTGGACCGGCCCCGGGGACAAGAGACCCAGTACTTC.

This clone was counted between two and nine times. The gene calls are TRBV4-1 and TRBJ1-4; the D is unclear. Trimming removed 4 bases at V and 4 bases at J, with 13 bases between. The CDR3 has 15 amino acids. The V gene's germline CDR1 is MGHRA and CDR2 YSYEKL. The DNA for the CDR3 is TGCGCCAGCAGCCGGAGGGCCGGCATTAATGAAAAACTGTTTTTT. This encodes CASSRRAGINEKLFF.